The clone carrying this T cell receptor (beta chain) was observed at least ten times. Its antigen is currently unknown. Germline DNA was also extracted, while the blood RNA originated from unsorted whole blood. Production of TCR beta cDNA used around 500 ng total RNA together with a constant-region primer. Construction of TCR beta libraries relied on three successive nested multiplex PCR rounds employing slightly modified ARM-PCR. TCRdb redid the calling of the multiplex PCR reads with MiXCR, one entry per CDR3 protein. The sample lists approximately 330,000 distinct CDR3 sequences, roughly two thirds occurring once. These data belong to a study of tumor-infiltrating lymphocytes in primary liver carcinoma. Study-wide points: Overlap in tumor-adjacent and tumor-blood pairs fell below that of tumor region pairs.

Sequenced input: peripheral blood. This receptor was taken from a man aged 35 to 55 with primary liver carcinoma and hepatitis B virus infection.

The CDR3 here is CSAERDSGNTIYF. CDR3 bases: TGCAGCGCCGAGCGAGACTCTGGAAACACCATATATTTT. The rearrangement uses TRBV29-1 and TRBJ1-3; no definite D call. The germline V gene encodes CDR1 SQVTM and CDR2 ANQGSEA. Trimming pared 7 bases from V and 0 bases from J, leaving 10 bases between. There are 13 residues in the CDR3.